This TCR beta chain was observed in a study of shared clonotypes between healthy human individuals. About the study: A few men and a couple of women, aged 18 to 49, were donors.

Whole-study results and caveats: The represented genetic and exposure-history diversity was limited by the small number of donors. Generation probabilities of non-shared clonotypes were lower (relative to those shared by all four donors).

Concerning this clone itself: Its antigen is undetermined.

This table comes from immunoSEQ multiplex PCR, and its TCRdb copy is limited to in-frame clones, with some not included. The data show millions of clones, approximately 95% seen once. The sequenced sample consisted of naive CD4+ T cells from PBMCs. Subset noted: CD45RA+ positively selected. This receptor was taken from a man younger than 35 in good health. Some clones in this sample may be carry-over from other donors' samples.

The chain's CDR3 is CASSALGSQETQYF. CDR3 in DNA: TGTGCCAGCAGTGCCTTAGGCAGCCAAGAGACCCAGTACTTC. The chain employs TRBV25-1 and TRBJ2-5; D not certain. Germline values: CDR1 MGHDK, CDR2 SYGVNS. The CDR3 sequence is 14 residues long. V was pared by 4 bases and J by 1 base, with 10 bases between. The whole variable domain, remainder taken from reference TRBV25-1 and TRBJ2-5, is EADIYQTPRYLVIGTGKKITLECSQTMGHDKMYWYQQDPGMELHLIHYSYGVNSTEKGDLSSESTVSRIRTEHFPLTLESARPSHTSQYLCASSALGSQETQYFGPGTRLLVL.